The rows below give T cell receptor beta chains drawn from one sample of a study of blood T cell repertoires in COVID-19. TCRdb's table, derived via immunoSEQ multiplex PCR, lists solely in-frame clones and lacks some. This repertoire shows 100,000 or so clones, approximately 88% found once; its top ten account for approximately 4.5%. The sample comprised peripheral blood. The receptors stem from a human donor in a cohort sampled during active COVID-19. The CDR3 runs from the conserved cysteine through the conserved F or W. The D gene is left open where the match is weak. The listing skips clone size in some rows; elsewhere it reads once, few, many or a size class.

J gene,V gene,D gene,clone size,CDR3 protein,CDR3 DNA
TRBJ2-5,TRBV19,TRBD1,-,CASNDRAKTQYF,TGTGCCAGTAATGACAGGGCGAAGACCCAGTACTTC
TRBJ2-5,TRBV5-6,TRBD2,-,CASTRTGSGGGTQYF,TGTGCCAGCACCCGGACTGGGAGCGGGGGAGGGACCCAGTACTTC
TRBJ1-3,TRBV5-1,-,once,CASSLTGTMPGNTIYF,TGCGCCAGCAGCCTTACCGGGACAATGCCTGGAAACACCATATATTTT
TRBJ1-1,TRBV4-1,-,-,CASSQLFRGPPGTEAFF,TGCGCCAGCAGCCAACTCTTCAGGGGCCCTCCGGGGACTGAAGCTTTCTTT
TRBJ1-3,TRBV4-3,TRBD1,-,CASSQDSTGTTIYF,TGCGCCAGCAGCCAAGATTCGACAGGGACCACCATATATTTT
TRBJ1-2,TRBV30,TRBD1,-,CAWSQNRGQSNYGYTF,TGTGCCTGGAGTCAAAACAGGGGCCAAAGTAACTATGGCTACACCTTC
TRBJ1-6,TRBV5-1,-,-,CASSFSAGGAGYNSPLHF,TGCGCCAGCAGCTTCAGCGCTGGGGGGGCCGGGTATAATTCACCCCTCCACTTT
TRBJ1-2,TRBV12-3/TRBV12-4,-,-,CASSFESNYGYTF,TGTGCCAGCAGTTTCGAGTCTAACTATGGCTACACCTTC
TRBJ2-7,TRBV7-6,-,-,CASSSQGGSTYEQYF,TGTGCCAGCAGCTCCCAGGGGGGTTCCACCTACGAGCAGTACTTC
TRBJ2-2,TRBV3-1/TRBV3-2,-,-,CASSTGTWNTGELFF,TGTGCCAGCAGCACCGGGACTTGGAACACCGGGGAGCTGTTTTTT
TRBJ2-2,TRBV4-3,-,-,CASSQEGGLSNTGELFF,TGCGCCAGCAGCCAAGAAGGTGGACTATCGAACACCGGGGAGCTGTTTTTT
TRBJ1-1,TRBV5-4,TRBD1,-,CASRPDRANTEAFF,TGTGCCAGCAGACCGGACAGGGCGAACACTGAAGCTTTCTTT
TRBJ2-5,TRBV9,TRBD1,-,CASSVGGTGGTQYF,TGTGCCAGCAGCGTAGGAGGAACAGGGGGGACCCAGTACTTC
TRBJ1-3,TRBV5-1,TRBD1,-,CASSLGSPGQITSGNTIYF,TGCGCCAGCAGCTTGGGATCCCCGGGACAGATTACTTCTGGAAACACCATATATTTT
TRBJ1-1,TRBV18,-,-,CASSPLTGEAFF,TGTGCCAGCTCACCCCTGACAGGTGAAGCTTTCTTT
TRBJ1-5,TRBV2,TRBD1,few,CASSETTGDQPQHF,TGTGCCAGCAGTGAAACTACAGGGGATCAGCCCCAGCATTTT
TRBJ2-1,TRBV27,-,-,CASSYRNEQFF,TGTGCCAGCAGTTATAGAAATGAGCAGTTCTTC
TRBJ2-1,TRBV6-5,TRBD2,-,CASSYTSGGYNEQFF,TGTGCCAGCAGTTACACTAGCGGGGGGTACAATGAGCAGTTCTTC
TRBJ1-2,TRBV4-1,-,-,CASSLYSSPLFNYGYTF,TGCGCCAGCAGCCTCTATTCCTCCCCCCTGTTTAACTATGGCTACACCTTC
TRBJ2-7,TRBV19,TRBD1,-,CASREGQGVSSYEQYF,TGTGCCAGCAGAGAAGGACAGGGGGTCAGCTCCTACGAGCAGTACTTC
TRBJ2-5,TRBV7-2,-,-,CASSRGSAETQYF,TGTGCCAGCAGCCGAGGGAGTGCGGAGACCCAGTACTTC
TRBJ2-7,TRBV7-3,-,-,CASSPKMGGEQYF,TGTGCCAGCAGCCCTAAAATGGGGGGCGAGCAGTACTTC
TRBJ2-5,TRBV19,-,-,CASSMGLRETQYF,TGTGCCAGTAGTATGGGCCTTCGGGAGACCCAGTACTTC
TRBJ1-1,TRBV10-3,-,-,CAISGSRGNTEAFF,TGTGCCATCAGTGGGTCCAGGGGGAACACTGAAGCTTTCTTT
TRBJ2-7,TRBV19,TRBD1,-,CASRPGQGLYEQYF,TGTGCCAGTAGACCGGGACAGGGCCTTTACGAGCAGTACTTC
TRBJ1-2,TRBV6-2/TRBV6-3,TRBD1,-,CASSFRDRGLLTAGYTF,TGTGCCAGCAGTTTCCGGGACAGGGGCCTTCTAACGGCTGGCTACACCTTC
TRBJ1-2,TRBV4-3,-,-,CASSDGGFNYGYTF,TGCGCCAGCAGCGACGGGGGGTTTAACTATGGCTACACCTTC
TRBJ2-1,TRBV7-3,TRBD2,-,CASSEGSGTRVKNEQFF,TGTGCCAGCAGCGAGGGGTCCGGGACTAGGGTGAAGAATGAGCAGTTCTTC
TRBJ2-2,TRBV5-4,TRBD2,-,CASSPFPGLAGDNTGELFF,TGTGCCAGCAGCCCGTTCCCGGGACTAGCGGGGGATAACACCGGGGAGCTGTTTTTT
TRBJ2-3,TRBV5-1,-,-,CASSLRLVTDTQYF,TGCGCCAGCAGCTTGAGACTAGTCACAGATACGCAGTATTTT
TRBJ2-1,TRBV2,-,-,CASFRRPGYNEQFF,TGTGCCAGCTTCCGTAGGCCAGGGTACAATGAGCAGTTCTTC
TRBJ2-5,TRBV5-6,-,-,CASSLRLTGKETQYF,TGTGCCAGCAGCCTCCGATTAACGGGGAAAGAGACCCAGTACTTC
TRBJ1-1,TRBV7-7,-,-,CASSQDRNTEAFF,TGTGCTAGCAGCCAGGACAGAAACACTGAAGCTTTCTTT
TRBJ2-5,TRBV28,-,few,CASSTRGGKVTQYF,TGTGCCAGCAGTACCAGGGGCGGTAAAGTGACCCAGTACTTC
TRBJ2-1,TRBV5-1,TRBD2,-,CASSLGAGGSNEQFF,TGCGCCAGCAGCTTGGGAGCGGGGGGGTCCAATGAGCAGTTCTTC
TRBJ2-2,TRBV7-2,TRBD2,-,CASSLFLAGVLGELFF,TGTGCCAGCAGCTTGTTCCTAGCGGGGGTTTTGGGGGAGCTGTTTTTT
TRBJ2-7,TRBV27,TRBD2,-,CASSPIWGSGAIHHSRAYEQYF,TGTGCCAGCAGTCCCATATGGGGTAGCGGGGCCATTCACCACTCCAGAGCCTACGAGCAGTACTTC
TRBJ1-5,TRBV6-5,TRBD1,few,CASSLDRTNQPQHF,TGTGCCAGCAGCCTGGACAGGACTAATCAGCCCCAGCATTTT
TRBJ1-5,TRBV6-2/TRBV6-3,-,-,CASSSGQPQHF,TGTGCCAGCAGTTCAGGGCAGCCCCAGCATTTT
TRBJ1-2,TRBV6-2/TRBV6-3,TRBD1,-,CASSYGTGPNYGHTF,TGTGCCAGCAGTTACGGGACAGGGCCTAACTATGGCCACACCTTC
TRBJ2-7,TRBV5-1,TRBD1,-,CASSSGTGVYEQYF,TGCGCCAGCAGCTCGGGGACAGGAGTCTACGAGCAGTACTTC
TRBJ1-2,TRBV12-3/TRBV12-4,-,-,CASTPLVFTGYTF,TGTGCCAGCACCCCACTAGTGTTTACCGGCTACACCTTC
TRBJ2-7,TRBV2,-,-,CASSGQSYSYEQYF,TGTGCCAGCAGCGGACAGTCTTACTCCTACGAGCAGTACTTC
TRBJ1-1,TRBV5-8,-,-,CASSSRFRGNTEAFF,TGTGCCAGCAGCTCCCGGTTCCGGGGGAACACTGAAGCTTTCTTT
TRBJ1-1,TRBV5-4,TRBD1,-,CASSSRTGQMGTEAFF,TGTGCCAGCAGCTCCCGGACAGGCCAGATGGGCACTGAAGCTTTCTTT
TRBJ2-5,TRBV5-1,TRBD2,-,CASSLAIGLAEETQYF,TGCGCCAGCAGCTTGGCCATTGGACTAGCGGAAGAGACCCAGTACTTC
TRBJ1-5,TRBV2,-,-,CASSGTGGLGQPQHF,TGTGCCAGCAGCGGCACGGGAGGGTTAGGACAGCCCCAGCATTTT
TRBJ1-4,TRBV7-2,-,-,CASSFGGARNEKLFF,TGTGCCAGCAGCTTCGGGGGGGCCAGGAATGAAAAACTGTTTTTT
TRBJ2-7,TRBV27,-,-,CASSLGGAGGREQYF,TGTGCCAGCTCCCTGGGCGGGGCAGGGGGTCGGGAGCAGTACTTC
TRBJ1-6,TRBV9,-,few,CASSPYLGLNSPLHF,TGTGCCAGCAGCCCCTATCTTGGGCTTAATTCACCCCTCCACTTT
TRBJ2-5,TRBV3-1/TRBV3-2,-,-,CASSQATETQYF,TGTGCCAGCAGCCAAGCTACGGAGACCCAGTACTTC
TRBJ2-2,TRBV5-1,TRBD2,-,CASSLDPSGNTGELFF,TGCGCCAGCAGCTTGGATCCTAGCGGGAACACCGGGGAGCTGTTTTTT
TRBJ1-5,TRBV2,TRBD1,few,CASSQQTGNQPQHF,TGTGCCAGCAGCCAACAGACAGGGAATCAGCCCCAGCATTTT
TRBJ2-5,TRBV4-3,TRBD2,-,CASSPRLAGGTQETQYF,TGCGCCAGCAGCCCCCGGCTAGCGGGGGGTACCCAAGAGACCCAGTACTTC
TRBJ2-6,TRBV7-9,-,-,CASSSISVLTF,TGTGCCAGCAGCTCCATCAGCGTCCTGACTTTC
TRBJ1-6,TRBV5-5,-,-,CASSLAGSNSPLHF,TGTGCCAGCAGCTTGGCCGGGTCTAATTCACCCCTCCACTTT
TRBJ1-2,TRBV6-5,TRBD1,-,CASTRDRVYGYTF,TGTGCCAGCACCCGGGACAGGGTCTATGGCTACACCTTC
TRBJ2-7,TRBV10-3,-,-,CAISAGGSSYEQYF,TGTGCCATCAGTGCCGGAGGATCCTCCTACGAGCAGTACTTC
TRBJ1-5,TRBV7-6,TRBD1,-,CASSPDRDQPQHF,TGTGCCAGCAGCCCTGACAGGGATCAGCCCCAGCATTTT
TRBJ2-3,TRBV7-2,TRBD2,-,CASSRSGTNSDTQYF,TGTGCCAGCAGCCGCTCCGGGACTAACTCAGATACGCAGTATTTT